The 14 T cell receptor beta chains reported below all come from one sample, sequenced in a study of blood T cells in healthy people across ages (dated by TCRdb to between 2015 and 2016). The library was generated by 5' RACE. The instrument given in TCRdb is Illumina HiSeq 2500. A second roughly 7 to 12 cycle PCR used a sample-barcoded 5' primer and a J-beta primer mix. TCRdb took the public reads, trimmed them with fastp at Q25, ran MiXCR for clone calling and kept in-frame beta chains. Rows matching on CDR3 protein sequence are summarized as one entry with the most common DNA and genes. For this sample the table gives about 570,000 distinct CDR3 sequences, of which 27% were detected only once. The ten largest clones represent less than 20% of the sample. The sample taken for sequencing was blood. Receptor source: a woman in her 70s in good health.

This clonotype has a single count. This chain connects TRBV6-5 to TRBJ1-4; D is ambiguous. The length of the CDR3 is 16 residues. V shed 2 bases and J shed 8 bases, with 18 bases lying between them. Germline CDR1 and CDR2: MNHEY and SVGAGI. The CDR3 reads CASSYAQAGAVEKLFF. CDR3 DNA: TGTGCCAGCAGTTACGCGCAGGCAGGAGCTGTAGAAAAACTGTTTTTT.

Turning to this clonotype: The junction does not match germline at one end; this may be a read error. The J gene is TRBJ2-7, the V gene TRBV6-6; 9 nucleotides align to TRBD2. The germline V gene has CDR1 MNHNY and CDR2 SVGAGI (reference sequence). The CDR3 extends over 15 amino acids. CDR3 sequence reads: CASSQKVAGEYEQYF. The CDR3 bases are TGTGCTAGCAGCCAGAAGGTAGCGGGGGAGTACGAGCAGTACTTC.

This clonotype came up a few times. DNA for the CDR3: TGTGCCAGCAGATGGGGGGCATTTGGCTACACCTTC. Residues: CASRWGAFGYTF. This rearrangement joins TRBV27 to TRBJ1-2; tentatively, D is TRBD1 (6 bases). Germline CDR1 reads MNHEY; CDR2 reads SMNVEV (reference sequence). Trimming left V 6 bases short and J 7 bases short, with 12 bases between. There are 12 residues in the CDR3.

The table lists this clonotype with a few counts. The CDR3 DNA is TGTGCCAGCAGTTGGGGGACAAATTATGGCTACACCTTC. It translates to CASSWGTNYGYTF. V usage is TRBV7-2 and J usage is TRBJ1-2; tentatively, D is TRBD1 (6 bases). The CDR3 totals 13 residues. Between the trimmed V and J ends, which lost 6 bases and 5 bases, there was a span of 13 bases. Germline-derived CDR1 and CDR2 are SGHTA and FQGNSA.

This clonotype was seen a handful of times. The chain is built from TRBV20-1 and TRBJ1-1; D uncertain. The V gene lost 3 bases and the J gene lost 8 bases, with 16 bases spanning the gap. CDR1 is DFQATT, CDR2 SNEGSKA, per germline (reference sequence). The CDR3 covers 13 residues. The CDR3 DNA reads TGCAGTGCTAGTTATGTGGCAGGATCAGAAGCTTTCTTT. Translation gives CSASYVAGSEAFF.

The chain has TRBV6-4 and TRBJ1-4; 7 bases match TRBD1. The trim removed 5 bases at V and 7 bases at J, leaving 10 bases unmatched. Germline V gene sequence: CDR1 MRHNA, CDR2 SNTAGT. This CDR3 is built from 15 residues. The CDR3 sequence: CASSLGQAISEKLFF. Here the CDR3 DNA reads TGTGCCAGCAGTCTTGGACAGGCCATCAGTGAAAAACTGTTTTTT.

This clonotype appeared a few times. The chain employs TRBV7-2 and TRBJ1-2; 9 nucleotides agree with TRBD1. In germline, CDR1 is SGHTA, CDR2 FQGNSA. The CDR3 has 14 amino acids. V was clipped by 5 bases and J by 5 bases; unmatched bases: 6. The CDR3 nucleotides are TGTGCCAGCAGCCCAGGGACAGGGATGTATGGCTACACCTTC. Protein: CASSPGTGMYGYTF. Filled out from reference TRBV7-2 and TRBJ1-2, the complete variable domain reads GAGVSQSPSNKVTEKGKDVELRCDPISGHTALYWYRQSLGQGLEFLIYFQGNSAPDKSGLPSDRFSAERTGGSVSTLTIQRTQQEDSAVYLCASSPGTGMYGYTFGSGTRLTVV.

This clonotype has more than one count but fewer than ten. The genes are TRBV10-3 and TRBJ2-2; D possibly corresponds to TRBD2 (5 bases). CDR1 ENHRY and CDR2 SYGVKD come from the germline V gene. V was pared by 2 bases and J by 5 bases, with 6 bases between. This CDR3 comprises 13 residues. In nucleotides, the CDR3 is TGTGCCATCAGTGAGACTAGTACCGGGGAGCTGTTTTTT. This translates into CAISETSTGELFF.

V gene TRBV7-9 combines with J gene TRBJ2-5; D gene unclear. The DNA matches TRBJ2-7 better at its end, which makes the J call doubtful. Germline V CDR1 and CDR2: SEHNR, FQNEAQ (reference sequence). The CDR3 length is 13 residues. CDR3 amino acids: CASSLRNRDEQYF. The CDR3 bases are TGTGCCAGCAGCTTACGGAATCGAGACGAGCAGTACTTC.

This chain uses TRBV6-5 with TRBJ2-3; 10 nucleotides align to TRBD2. With V trimmed by 0 bases and J by 8 bases, 8 bases remained unmatched. Germline CDR1 and CDR2: MNHEY and SVGAGI. This CDR3 contains 16 residues. This chain's CDR3 is CASSYSGASGGRTQYF. CDR3 in DNA: TGTGCCAGCAGTTACTCGGGTGCTAGCGGGGGCCGTACGCAGTATTTT.

Notes on this clonotype: Since no conserved phenylalanine or tryptophan closes the CDR3, a read error is the likely cause. This sequence joins TRBV27 and TRBJ2-1; D gene ambiguous. This CDR3 spans 11 amino acids. With 7 bases removed from V and 6 bases from J, the gap between germline ends came to 7 bases. Germline CDR1 MNHEY, CDR2 SMNVEV (reference sequence). This chain's CDR3 is CASKGLNEQFI. In nucleotides, the CDR3 is TGTGCCAGCAAAGGGCTCAATGAGCAGTTCATC.

The rearrangement links TRBV14 to TRBJ2-5; TRBD2 agrees at 7 bases. The DNA end is a closer match to TRBJ2-1, so the J assignment may be wrong. The CDR3 covers 14 residues. Germline V CDR1 and CDR2: SGHDN, FVKESK. CDR3 coding DNA: TGTGCCAGCAGCCATTCAAGTGGGGGGGTTGAGCAGTTCTTC. Protein: CASSHSSGGVEQFF.

This clonotype was detected a few times. The chain employs TRBV4-2 and TRBJ2-3, with D tentatively TRBD2 (5 bases). V lost 1 base and J 3 bases, leaving 11 bases between the germline ends. The CDR3 totals 15 residues. Germline V CDR1 and CDR2: LGHNA, YNFKEQ. The CDR3, as DNA: TGTGCCAGCAGCCAAGTTACGGGGAGAACAGATACGCAGTATTTT. It specifies CASSQVTGRTDTQYF.

The chain combines TRBV29-1 with TRBJ1-6, with 9 bases fitting TRBD1. Germline CDR1 is SQVTM and CDR2 is ANQGSEA. The V gene end was trimmed by 7 bases and the J gene end by 7 bases; junction bases not matched to a gene: 8. The CDR3 covers 14 residues. The DNA of the CDR3 is TGCAGCGCTAGGGGACAGGGAGTGAATTCACCCCTCCACTTT. Translated: CSARGQGVNSPLHF. Complete variable domain (other parts from reference TRBV29-1 and TRBJ1-6): SAVISQKPSRDICQRGTSLTIQCQVDSQVTMMFWYRQQPGQSLTLIATANQGSEATYESGFVIDKFPISRPNLTFSTLTVSNMSPEDSSIYLCSARGQGVNSPLHFGNGTRLTVT.